The entry that follows covers one T cell receptor (beta chain) sequence. Its cognate antigen is unknown. Based on CD45RO/CCR7/CD25/CD127/CD95/CD27, CD4+ regulatory, stem cell-like memory, naive and central memory cells were sorted. The data belong to a study of beta chain features in type 1 diabetes. Overall study results and limits: Type 1 diabetes patients had TCRB CDR3s that were shorter (moderately but significantly so) in all four CD4+ subsets.

cDNA synthesis used the whole RNA isolate, giving expressed TCRB sequences. This table comes from immunoSEQ multiplex PCR, and its TCRdb copy is limited to in-frame clones, with some not included. The sample records over 600,000 clones, around an eighth being singletons. This TCR derives from a young man with type 1 diabetes. Specimen: naive CD4+ T cells from blood.

CDR3 sequence: CASSLSEGYEQYF. The CDR3 DNA reads as TGTGCCAGCAGCTTAAGTGAGGGGTACGAGCAGTACTTC. This chain links TRBV11-2 with TRBJ2-7; D possibly matches TRBD1 or TRBD2 (5 bases each). Trimming stripped 2 bases from V and 4 bases from J, with 9 bases between. There are 13 residues in the CDR3. CDR1 SGHAT and CDR2 FQNNGV come from the germline V gene.